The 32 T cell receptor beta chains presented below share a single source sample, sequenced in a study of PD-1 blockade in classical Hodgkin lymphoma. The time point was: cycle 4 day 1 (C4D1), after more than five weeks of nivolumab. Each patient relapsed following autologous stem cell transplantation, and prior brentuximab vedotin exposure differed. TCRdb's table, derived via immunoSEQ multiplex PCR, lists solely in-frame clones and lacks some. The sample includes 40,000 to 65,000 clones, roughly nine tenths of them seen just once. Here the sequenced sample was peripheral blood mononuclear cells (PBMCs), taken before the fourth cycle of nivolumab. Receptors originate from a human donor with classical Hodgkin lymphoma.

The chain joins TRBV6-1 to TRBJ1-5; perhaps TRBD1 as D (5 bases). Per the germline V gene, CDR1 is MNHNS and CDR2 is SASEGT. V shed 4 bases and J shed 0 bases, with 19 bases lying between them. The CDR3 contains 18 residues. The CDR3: CASSGFLWGEGSNQPQHF. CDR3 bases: TGTGCCAGCAGTGGATTCTTGTGGGGGGAGGGTAGCAATCAGCCCCAGCATTTT.

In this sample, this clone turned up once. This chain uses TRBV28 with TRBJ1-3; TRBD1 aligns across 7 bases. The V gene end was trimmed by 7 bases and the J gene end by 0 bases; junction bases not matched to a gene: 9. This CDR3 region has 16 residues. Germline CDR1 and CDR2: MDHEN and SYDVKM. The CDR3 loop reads CASKASGTVSGNTIYF. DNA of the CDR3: TGTGCCAGCAAAGCATCCGGGACAGTCTCTGGAAACACCATATATTTT.

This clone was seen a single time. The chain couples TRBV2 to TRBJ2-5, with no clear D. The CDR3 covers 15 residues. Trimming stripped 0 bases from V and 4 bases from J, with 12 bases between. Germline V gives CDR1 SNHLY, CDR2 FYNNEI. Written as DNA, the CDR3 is TGTGCCAGCAGTGAAGCGGAGTTCTCGGGAGAGACCCAGTACTTC. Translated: CASSEAEFSGETQYF. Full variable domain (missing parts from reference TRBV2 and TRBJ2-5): EPEVTQTPSHQVTQMGQEVILRCVPISNHLYFYWYRQILGQKVEFLVSFYNNEISEKSEIFDDQFSVERPDGSNFTLKIRSTKLEDSAMYFCASSEAEFSGETQYFGPGTRLLVL.

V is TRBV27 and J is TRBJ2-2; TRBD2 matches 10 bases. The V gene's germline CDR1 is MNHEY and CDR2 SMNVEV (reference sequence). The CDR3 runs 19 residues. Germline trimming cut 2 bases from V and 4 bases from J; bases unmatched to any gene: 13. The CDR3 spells CASSLRPAGGAGGTGELFF. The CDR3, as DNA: TGTGCCAGCAGTTTACGCCCAGCGGGGGGGGCCGGTGGCACCGGGGAGCTGTTTTTT.

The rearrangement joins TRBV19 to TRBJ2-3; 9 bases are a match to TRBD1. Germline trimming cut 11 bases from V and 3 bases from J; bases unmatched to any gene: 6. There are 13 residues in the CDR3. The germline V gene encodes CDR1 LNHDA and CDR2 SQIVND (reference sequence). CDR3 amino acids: CAVNRGRTDTQYF. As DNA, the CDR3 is TGTGCCGTCAACAGGGGGCGGACAGATACGCAGTATTTT. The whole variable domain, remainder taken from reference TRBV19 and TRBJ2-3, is DGGITQSPKYLFRKEGQNVTLSCEQNLNHDAMYWYRQDPGQGLRLIYYSQIVNDFQKGDIAEGYSVSREKKESFPLTVTSAQKNPTAFYLCAVNRGRTDTQYFGPGTRLTVL.

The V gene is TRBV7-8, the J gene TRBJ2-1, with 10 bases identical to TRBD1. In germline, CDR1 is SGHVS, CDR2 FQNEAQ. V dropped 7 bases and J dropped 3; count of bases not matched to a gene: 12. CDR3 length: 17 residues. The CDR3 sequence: CASTGTGDLGGYNEQFF. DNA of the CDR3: TGTGCCAGCACCGGGACAGGGGATCTGGGGGGCTACAATGAGCAGTTCTTC.

CDR3 region: CASSERTGSGYTF. CDR3 DNA sequence: TGTGCCAGCAGTGAAAGGACAGGGTCTGGCTACACCTTC. The chain uses TRBV6-1 and TRBJ1-2; TRBD1 matches 8 bases. Per germline, CDR1 MNHNS and CDR2 SASEGT. The ends lost 2 bases at V and 7 bases at J; junction bases unmatched: 3. The CDR3 contains 13 residues.

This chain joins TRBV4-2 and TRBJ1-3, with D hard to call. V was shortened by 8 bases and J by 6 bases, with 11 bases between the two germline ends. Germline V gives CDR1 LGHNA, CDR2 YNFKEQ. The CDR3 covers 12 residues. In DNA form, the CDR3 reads TGTGCCAGCGTGAGGGCATCAAACACCATATATTTT. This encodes CASVRASNTIYF.

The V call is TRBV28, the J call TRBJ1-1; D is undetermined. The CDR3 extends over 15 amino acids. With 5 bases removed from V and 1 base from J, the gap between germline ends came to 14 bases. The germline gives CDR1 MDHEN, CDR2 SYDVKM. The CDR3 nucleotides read TGTGCCAGCAGTCCGCGACGGGTGGGGAACACTGAAGCTTTCTTT. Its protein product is CASSPRRVGNTEAFF.

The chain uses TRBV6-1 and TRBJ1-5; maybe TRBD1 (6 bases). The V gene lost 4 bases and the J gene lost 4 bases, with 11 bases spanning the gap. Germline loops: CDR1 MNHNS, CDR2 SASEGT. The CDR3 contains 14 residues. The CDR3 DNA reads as TGTGCCAGCAGTGCATCAGGACAGAATCAGCCCCAGCATTTT. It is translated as CASSASGQNQPQHF.

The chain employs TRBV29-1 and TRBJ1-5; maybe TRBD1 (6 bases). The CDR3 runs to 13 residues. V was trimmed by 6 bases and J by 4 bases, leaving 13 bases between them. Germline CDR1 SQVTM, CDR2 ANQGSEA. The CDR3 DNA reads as TGCAGCGTACAGGGACAACCGAATCAGCCCCAGCATTTT. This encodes CSVQGQPNQPQHF.

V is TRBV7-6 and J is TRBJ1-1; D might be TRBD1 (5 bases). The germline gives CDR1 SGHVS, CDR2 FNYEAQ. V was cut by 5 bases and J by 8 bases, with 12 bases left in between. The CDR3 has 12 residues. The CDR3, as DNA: TGTGCCAGCAGCATGGGACCAAGGGAAGCTTTCTTT. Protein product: CASSMGPREAFF. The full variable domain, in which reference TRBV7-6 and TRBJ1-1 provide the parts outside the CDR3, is GAGVSQSPRYKVTKRGQDVALRCDPISGHVSLYWYRQALGQGPEFLTYFNYEAQQDKSGLPNDRFSAERPEGSISTLTIQRTEQRDSAMYRCASSMGPREAFFGQGTRLTVV.

The CDR3, as DNA: TGTGCCAGCAGCCGTAGCGGGAGGGCCGGGGAGCTGTTTTTT. It is translated as CASSRSGRAGELFF. V gene TRBV14 combines with J gene TRBJ2-2; 11 nucleotides line up with TRBD2. Germline CDR1 reads SGHDN; CDR2 reads FVKESK. V was pared by 4 bases and J by 6 bases, with 1 base of the junction left unmatched. The CDR3 runs to 14 residues.

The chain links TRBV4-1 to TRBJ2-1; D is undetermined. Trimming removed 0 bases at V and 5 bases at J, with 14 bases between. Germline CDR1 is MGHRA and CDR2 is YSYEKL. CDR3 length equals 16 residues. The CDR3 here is CASSQDLTPSHNEQFF. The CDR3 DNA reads TGCGCCAGCAGCCAAGATTTGACTCCATCCCACAATGAGCAGTTCTTC.

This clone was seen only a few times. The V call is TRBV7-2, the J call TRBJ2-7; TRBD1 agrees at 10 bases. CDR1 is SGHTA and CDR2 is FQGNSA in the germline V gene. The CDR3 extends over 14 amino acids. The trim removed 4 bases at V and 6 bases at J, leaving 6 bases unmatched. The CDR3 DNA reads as TGTGCCAGCAGCTCCCGGGACAGGGGATCCGAGCAGTACTTC. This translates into CASSSRDRGSEQYF.

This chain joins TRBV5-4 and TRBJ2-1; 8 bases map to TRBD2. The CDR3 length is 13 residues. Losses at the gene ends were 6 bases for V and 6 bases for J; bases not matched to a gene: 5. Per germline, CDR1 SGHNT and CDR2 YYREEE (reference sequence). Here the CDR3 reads CASNGGGTNEQFF. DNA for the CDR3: TGTGCCAGCAACGGGGGGGGTACCAATGAGCAGTTCTTC.

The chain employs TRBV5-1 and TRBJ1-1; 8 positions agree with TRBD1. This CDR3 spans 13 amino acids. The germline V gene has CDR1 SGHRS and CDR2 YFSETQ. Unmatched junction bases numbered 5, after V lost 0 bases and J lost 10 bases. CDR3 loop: CASSLERTGRAFF. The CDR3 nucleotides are TGCGCCAGCAGCTTGGAAAGGACAGGGAGAGCTTTCTTT.

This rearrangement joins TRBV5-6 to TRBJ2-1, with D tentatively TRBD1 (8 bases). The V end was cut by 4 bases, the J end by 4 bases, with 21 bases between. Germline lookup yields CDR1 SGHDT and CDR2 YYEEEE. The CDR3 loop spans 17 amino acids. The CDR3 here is CASSPSTNRGGYNEQFF. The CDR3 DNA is TGTGCCAGCAGCCCATCCACGAACAGGGGGGGTTACAATGAGCAGTTCTTC.

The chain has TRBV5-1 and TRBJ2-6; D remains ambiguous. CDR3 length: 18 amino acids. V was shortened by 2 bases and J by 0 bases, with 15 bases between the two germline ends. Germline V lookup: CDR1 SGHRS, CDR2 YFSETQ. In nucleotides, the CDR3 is TGCGCCAGCAGCTTAGTGCACGGGCCAGGCTCTGGGGCCAACGTCCTGACTTTC. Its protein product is CASSLVHGPGSGANVLTF. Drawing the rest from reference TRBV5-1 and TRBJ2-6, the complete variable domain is KAGVTQTPRYLIKTRGQQVTLSCSPISGHRSVSWYQQTPGQGLQFLFEYFSETQRNKGNFPGRFSGRQFSNSRSEMNVSTLELGDSALYLCASSLVHGPGSGANVLTFGAGSRLTVL.

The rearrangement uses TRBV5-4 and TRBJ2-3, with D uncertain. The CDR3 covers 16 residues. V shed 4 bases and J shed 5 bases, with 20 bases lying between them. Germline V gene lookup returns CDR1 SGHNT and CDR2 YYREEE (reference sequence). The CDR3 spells CASSLSPRFPQDTQYF. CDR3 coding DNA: TGTGCCAGCAGCCTGTCCCCTAGGTTCCCCCAAGATACGCAGTATTTT.

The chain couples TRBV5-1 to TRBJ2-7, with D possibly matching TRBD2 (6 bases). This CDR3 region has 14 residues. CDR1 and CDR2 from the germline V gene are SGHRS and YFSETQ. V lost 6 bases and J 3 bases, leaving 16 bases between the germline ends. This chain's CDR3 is CASNAAGLNYEQYF. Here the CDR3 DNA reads TGCGCCAGCAATGCGGCGGGACTCAACTACGAGCAGTACTTC.

DNA of the CDR3: TGTGCCAGCAGTTTGGGTCCTGGGGTGACCACCGGGGAGCTGTTTTTT. Translated, it gives CASSLGPGVTTGELFF. V and J are TRBV28 and TRBJ2-2; D gene uncertain. Deletions cut 3 bases from V and 4 bases from J, with 15 bases between. This CDR3 has 16 amino acids. In germline, CDR1 is MDHEN, CDR2 SYDVKM.

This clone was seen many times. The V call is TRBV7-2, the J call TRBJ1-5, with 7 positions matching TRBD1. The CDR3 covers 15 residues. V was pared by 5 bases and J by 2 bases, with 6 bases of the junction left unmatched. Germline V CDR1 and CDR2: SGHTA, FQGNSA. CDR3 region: CASSTTGAGNQPQHF. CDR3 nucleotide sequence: TGTGCCAGCAGCACCACAGGGGCGGGCAATCAGCCCCAGCATTTT.

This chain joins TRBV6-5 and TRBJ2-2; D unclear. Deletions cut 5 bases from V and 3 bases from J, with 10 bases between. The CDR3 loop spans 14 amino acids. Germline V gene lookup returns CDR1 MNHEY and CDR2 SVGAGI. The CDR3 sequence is CASSVGRDTGELFF. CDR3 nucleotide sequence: TGTGCCAGCAGTGTCGGACGGGACACCGGGGAGCTGTTTTTT.

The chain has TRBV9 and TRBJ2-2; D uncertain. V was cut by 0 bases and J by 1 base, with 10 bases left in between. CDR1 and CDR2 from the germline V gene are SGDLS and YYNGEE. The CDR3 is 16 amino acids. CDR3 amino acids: CASSVGSAVNTGELFF. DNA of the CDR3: TGTGCCAGCAGCGTAGGTTCGGCGGTGAACACCGGGGAGCTGTTTTTT.

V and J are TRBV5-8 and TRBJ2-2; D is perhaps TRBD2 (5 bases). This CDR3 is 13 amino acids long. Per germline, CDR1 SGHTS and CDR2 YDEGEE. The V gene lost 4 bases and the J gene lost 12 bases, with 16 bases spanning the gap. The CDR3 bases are TGTGCCAGCAGCCCGCAGGACCCGGGGAAGCTGTTTTTT. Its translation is CASSPQDPGKLFF.

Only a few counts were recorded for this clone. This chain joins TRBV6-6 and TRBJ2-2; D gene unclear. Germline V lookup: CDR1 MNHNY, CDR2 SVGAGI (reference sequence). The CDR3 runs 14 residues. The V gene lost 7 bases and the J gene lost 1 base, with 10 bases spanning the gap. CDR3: CASTQGGNTGELFF. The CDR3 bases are TGTGCCAGCACCCAAGGCGGGAACACCGGGGAGCTGTTTTTT.

DNA of the CDR3: TGTGCCAGCAGCTTAGATCGCAATGCACCCCTCCACTTT. Protein sequence: CASSLDRNAPLHF. The V call is TRBV11-3, the J call TRBJ1-6, with unresolved D. Between the trimmed V and J ends, which lost 0 bases and 11 bases, there was a span of 8 bases. The CDR3 loop spans 13 amino acids. The germline V gene encodes CDR1 SGHNT and CDR2 YENEEA.

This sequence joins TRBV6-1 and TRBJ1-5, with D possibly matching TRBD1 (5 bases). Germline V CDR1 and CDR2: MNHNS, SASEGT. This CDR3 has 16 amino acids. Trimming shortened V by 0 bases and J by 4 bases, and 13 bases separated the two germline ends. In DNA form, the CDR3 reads TGTGCCAGCAGTGAAGCGGGGAGGGGCGGAAATCAGCCCCAGCATTTT. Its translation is CASSEAGRGGNQPQHF.

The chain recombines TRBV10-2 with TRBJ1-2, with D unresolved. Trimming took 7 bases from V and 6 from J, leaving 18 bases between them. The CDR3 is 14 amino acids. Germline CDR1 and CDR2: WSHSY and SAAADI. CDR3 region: CASNRGGLVDGYTF. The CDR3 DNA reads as TGCGCCAGCAATCGGGGAGGATTAGTTGATGGCTACACCTTC.

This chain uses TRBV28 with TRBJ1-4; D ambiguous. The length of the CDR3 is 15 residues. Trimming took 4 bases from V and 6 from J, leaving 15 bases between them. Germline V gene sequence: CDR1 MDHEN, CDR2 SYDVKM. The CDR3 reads CASSSLGEGHEKLFF. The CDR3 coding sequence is TGTGCCAGCAGTTCCCTCGGGGAGGGCCATGAAAAACTGTTTTTT.

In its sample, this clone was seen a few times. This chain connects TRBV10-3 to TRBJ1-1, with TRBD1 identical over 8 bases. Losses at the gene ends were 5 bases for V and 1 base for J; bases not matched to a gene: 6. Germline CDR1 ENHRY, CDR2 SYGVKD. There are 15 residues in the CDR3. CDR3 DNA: TGTGCCATCAGTATGGACAGGGAGGGGAACACTGAAGCTTTCTTT. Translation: CAISMDREGNTEAFF.